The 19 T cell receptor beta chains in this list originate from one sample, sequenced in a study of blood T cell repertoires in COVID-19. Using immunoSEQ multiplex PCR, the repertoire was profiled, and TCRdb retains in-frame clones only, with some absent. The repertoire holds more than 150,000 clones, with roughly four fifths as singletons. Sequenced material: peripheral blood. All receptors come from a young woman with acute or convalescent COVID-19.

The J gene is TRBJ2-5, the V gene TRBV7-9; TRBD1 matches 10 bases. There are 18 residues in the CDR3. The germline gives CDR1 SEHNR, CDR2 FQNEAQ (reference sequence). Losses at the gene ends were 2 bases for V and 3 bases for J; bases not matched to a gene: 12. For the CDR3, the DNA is TGTGCCAGCAGCTTACTCATACCGGGACAGGGGACAAAAGAGACCCAGTACTTC. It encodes CASSLLIPGQGTKETQYF.

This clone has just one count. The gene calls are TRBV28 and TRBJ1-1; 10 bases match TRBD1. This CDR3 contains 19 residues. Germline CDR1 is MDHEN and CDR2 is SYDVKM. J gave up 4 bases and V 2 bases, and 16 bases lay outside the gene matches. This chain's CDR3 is CASSLTTGGSSLGITEAFF. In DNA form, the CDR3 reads TGTGCCAGCAGTTTAACGACAGGGGGCAGTTCCCTCGGGATCACTGAAGCTTTCTTT.

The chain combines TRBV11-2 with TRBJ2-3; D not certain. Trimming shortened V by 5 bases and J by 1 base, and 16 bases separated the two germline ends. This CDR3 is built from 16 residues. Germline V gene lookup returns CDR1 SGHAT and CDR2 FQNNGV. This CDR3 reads CASSPDILGRTDTQYF. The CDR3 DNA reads TGTGCCAGCAGCCCAGACATCCTTGGTCGCACAGATACGCAGTATTTT.

The CDR3 here is CASSLILAGLSSYNEQFF. For the CDR3, the DNA is TGTGCCAGCAGCTTAATCCTAGCGGGGTTAAGCTCCTACAATGAGCAGTTCTTC. The chain uses TRBV7-9 and TRBJ2-1, with 9 positions matching TRBD2. The CDR3 runs to 18 residues. Germline-derived CDR1 and CDR2 are SEHNR and FQNEAQ (reference sequence). Germline trimming cut 2 bases from V and 0 bases from J; bases unmatched to any gene: 8. Full variable domain (missing parts from reference TRBV7-9 and TRBJ2-1): DTGVSQNPRHKITKRGQNVTFRCDPISEHNRLYWYRQTLGQGPEFLTYFQNEAQLEKSRLLSDRFSAERPKGSFSTLEIQRTEQGDSAMYLCASSLILAGLSSYNEQFFGPGTRLTVL.

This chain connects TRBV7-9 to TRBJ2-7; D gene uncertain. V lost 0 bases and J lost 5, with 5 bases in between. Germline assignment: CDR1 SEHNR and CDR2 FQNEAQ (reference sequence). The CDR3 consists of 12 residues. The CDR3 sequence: CASSLAVDEQYF. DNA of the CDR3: TGTGCCAGCAGCTTAGCTGTAGACGAGCAGTACTTC.

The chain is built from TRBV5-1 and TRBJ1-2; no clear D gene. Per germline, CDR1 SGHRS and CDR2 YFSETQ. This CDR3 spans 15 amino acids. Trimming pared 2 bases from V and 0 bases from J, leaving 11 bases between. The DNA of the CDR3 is TGCGCCAGCAGCTTTAACAGATCAGCTAACTATGGCTACACCTTC. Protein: CASSFNRSANYGYTF.

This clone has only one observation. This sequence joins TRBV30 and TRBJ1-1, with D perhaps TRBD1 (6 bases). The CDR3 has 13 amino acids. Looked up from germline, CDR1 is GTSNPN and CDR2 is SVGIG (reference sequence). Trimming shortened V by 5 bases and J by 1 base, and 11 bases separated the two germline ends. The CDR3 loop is CAWAKQGNTEAFF. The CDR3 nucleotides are TGTGCCTGGGCAAAACAGGGGAACACTGAAGCTTTCTTT. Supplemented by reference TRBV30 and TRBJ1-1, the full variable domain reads SQTIHQWPATLVQPVGSPLSLECTVEGTSNPNLYWYRQAAGRGLQLLFYSVGIGQISSEVPQNLSASRPQDRQFILSSKKLLLSDSGFYLCAWAKQGNTEAFFGQGTRLTVV.

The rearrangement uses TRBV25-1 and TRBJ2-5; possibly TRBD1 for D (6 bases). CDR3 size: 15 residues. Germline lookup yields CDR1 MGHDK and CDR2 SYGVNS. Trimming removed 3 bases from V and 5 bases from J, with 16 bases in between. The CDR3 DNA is TGTGCCAGCAGTGACTTAAAGACAGGTGATGAGACCCAGTACTTC. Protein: CASSDLKTGDETQYF.

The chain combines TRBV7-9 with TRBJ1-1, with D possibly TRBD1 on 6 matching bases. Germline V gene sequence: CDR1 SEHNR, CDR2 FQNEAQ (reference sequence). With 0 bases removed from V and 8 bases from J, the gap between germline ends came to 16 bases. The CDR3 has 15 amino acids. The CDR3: CASSLADRDKEEAFF. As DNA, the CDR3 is TGTGCCAGCAGCTTAGCGGACCGGGACAAAGAAGAAGCTTTCTTT.

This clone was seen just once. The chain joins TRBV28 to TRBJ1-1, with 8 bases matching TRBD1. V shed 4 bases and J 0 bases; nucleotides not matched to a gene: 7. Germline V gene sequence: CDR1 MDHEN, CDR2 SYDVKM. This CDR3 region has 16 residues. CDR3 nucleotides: TGTGCCAGCAGTTGGGACAGGAGACTTATGAACACTGAAGCTTTCTTT. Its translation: CASSWDRRLMNTEAFF.

The CDR3 is CACVVGGNSPLHF. CDR3 DNA: TGTGCCTGCGTGGTGGGAGGTAATTCACCCCTCCACTTT. V usage is TRBV30 and J usage is TRBJ1-6; D not resolved. Germline values: CDR1 GTSNPN, CDR2 SVGIG (reference sequence). V lost 6 bases and J lost 6, with 12 bases in between. The CDR3 spans 13 residues.

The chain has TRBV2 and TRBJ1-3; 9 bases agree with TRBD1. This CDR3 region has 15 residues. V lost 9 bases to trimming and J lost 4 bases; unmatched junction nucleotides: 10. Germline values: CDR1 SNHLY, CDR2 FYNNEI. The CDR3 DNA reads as TGTGCCAGTGGATTCGGGACAGGGCTAGGAAACACCATATATTTT. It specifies CASGFGTGLGNTIYF. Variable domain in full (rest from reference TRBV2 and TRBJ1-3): EPEVTQTPSHQVTQMGQEVILRCVPISNHLYFYWYRQILGQKVEFLVSFYNNEISEKSEIFDDQFSVERPDGSNFTLKIRSTKLEDSAMYFCASGFGTGLGNTIYFGEGSWLTVV.

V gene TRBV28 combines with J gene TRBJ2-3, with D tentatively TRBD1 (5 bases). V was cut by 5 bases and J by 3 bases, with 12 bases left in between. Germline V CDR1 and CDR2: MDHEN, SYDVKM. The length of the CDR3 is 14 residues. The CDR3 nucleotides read TGTGCCAGCAGTAAGATCAGGGAAACAGATACGCAGTATTTT. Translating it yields CASSKIRETDTQYF.

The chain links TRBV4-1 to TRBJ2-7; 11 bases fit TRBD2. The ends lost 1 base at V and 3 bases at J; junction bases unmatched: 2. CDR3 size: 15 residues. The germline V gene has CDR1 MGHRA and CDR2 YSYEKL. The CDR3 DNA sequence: TGCGCCAGCAGCCAAGCTAGCGGGGGGCTCTACGAGCAGTACTTC. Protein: CASSQASGGLYEQYF.

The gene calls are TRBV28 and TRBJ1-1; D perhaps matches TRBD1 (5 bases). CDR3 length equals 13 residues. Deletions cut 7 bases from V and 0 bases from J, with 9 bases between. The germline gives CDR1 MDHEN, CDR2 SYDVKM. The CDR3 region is CASIGHMNTEAFF. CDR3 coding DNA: TGTGCCAGCATTGGACACATGAACACTGAAGCTTTCTTT.

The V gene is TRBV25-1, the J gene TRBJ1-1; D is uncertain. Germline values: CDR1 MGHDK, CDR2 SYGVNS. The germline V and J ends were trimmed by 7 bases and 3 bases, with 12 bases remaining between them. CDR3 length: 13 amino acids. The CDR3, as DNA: TGTGCCAGCACGCCGACGGGAGACACTGAAGCTTTCTTT. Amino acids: CASTPTGDTEAFF.

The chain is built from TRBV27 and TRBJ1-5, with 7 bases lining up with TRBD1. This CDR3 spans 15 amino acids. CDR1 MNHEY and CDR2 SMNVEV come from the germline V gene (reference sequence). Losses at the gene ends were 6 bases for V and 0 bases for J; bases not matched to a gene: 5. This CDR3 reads CASSPGQLSNQPQHF. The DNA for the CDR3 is TGTGCCAGCAGCCCGGGACAGCTTAGCAATCAGCCCCAGCATTTT.

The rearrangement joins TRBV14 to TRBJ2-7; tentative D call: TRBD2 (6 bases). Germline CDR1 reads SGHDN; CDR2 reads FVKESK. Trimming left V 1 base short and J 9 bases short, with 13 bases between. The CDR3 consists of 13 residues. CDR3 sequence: CASSQVDYLGQYF. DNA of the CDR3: TGTGCCAGCAGCCAAGTGGACTACCTGGGGCAGTACTTC.

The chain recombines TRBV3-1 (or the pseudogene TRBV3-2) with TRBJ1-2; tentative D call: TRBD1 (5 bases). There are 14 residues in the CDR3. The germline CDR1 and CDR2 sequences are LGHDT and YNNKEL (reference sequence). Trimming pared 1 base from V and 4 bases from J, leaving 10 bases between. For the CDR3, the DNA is TGTGCCAGCAGCCAAGCATGGGGGGGCTATGGCTACACCTTC. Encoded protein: CASSQAWGGYGYTF.